This T cell receptor (beta chain) was identified during a study of cytomegalovirus exposure and HLA in healthy donors. About the research overall: Both the roughly 120 validation repertoires and the roughly 700 first-cohort repertoires used the same platform, as reported by a later analysis. Study-level points and caveats: The study designated over 150 TCR beta chains cytomegalovirus-associated.

A remark on this clone: The antigen is unknown.

CDR1 is KGHSH and CDR2 is LQKENI in the germline V gene. The CDR3 spans 14 residues. Trimming removed 3 bases from V and 1 base from J; junction bases left unmatched: 0. From the 120-subject validation cohort, which was separate from the roughly 670-subject first cohort, the donors were drawn. Repertoires were generated with immunoSEQ multiplex PCR, while TCRdb's copy carries only in-frame clones and drops some. The sample lists 67,000 or so clones, 85% to 95% seen once, with more than 1.2% in the top ten. The sample comprised PBMCs. The chain uses TRBV18 and TRBJ2-7, with 10 bases identical to TRBD2. The sequence was obtained from a man between 18 and 29 years old in good health and CMV-seropositive. The CDR3 region is CASSPGLASYEQYF. The CDR3 DNA is TGTGCCAGCTCACCGGGACTAGCGTCCTACGAGCAGTACTTC.